This paragraph reports one TCR beta chain. This clonotype turned up a few times. The specificity of this receptor is unknown. No base qualities exist here, and no much larger clone lies one base off it. This sample is drawn from a study of T-cell memory formation after mild COVID-19 (dated by TCRdb to 2020 to 2022). Describing the broader study: Most TCR sequence clusters were specific to one of the two donors. Two young, previously healthy adult volunteers made up the cohort, one male and one female. In a couple of donors, T-cell clones that expanded and contracted after mild COVID-19 were followed by sequencing TCRalpha and TCRbeta repertoires longitudinally. Broad study findings and their caveats: Some responding clones were detected in pre-infection memory, which suggested that pre-existing cross-reactive memory T cells had joined the SARS-CoV-2 response. The study covered only a couple of mild cases, and larger cohorts including severe cases with pre-infection samples were considered necessary. The second-wave clones that peaked on day 37 were not confirmed to be SARS-CoV-2 specific. Contracting CD4+ clones appeared mostly in the CM and EM memory subsets, whereas CD8+ clones were enriched in EMRA. From day 15 to 85, contracting clones showed balanced CD4/CD8 phenotypes, whereas a second wave of clones that expanded from day 15 to 37 leaned towards CD4+.

The instrument was an Illumina NovaSeq 6000. TCRalpha and TCRbeta cDNA libraries were built by 5'RACE with constant-segment primers, adding sample barcodes and unique molecular identifiers. RNA was extracted from every sample with Trizol reagent. Library amplification was performed in two PCR steps, and a second sample barcode and Illumina TruSeq adapters were introduced in the second step. Libraries were sequenced on an Illumina NovaSeq with 2 x 150 bp paired-end reads. As for the authors' bioinformatics: Demultiplexing of reads and collapsing into UMI-guided consensus sequences were performed with migec v1.2.7. Using mixcr v2.1.11, UMI consensuses were aligned to TRA and TRB V and J templates and then assembled into clonotypes. Expanded or contracted clonotypes were those called significant by both edgeR and NoisET, with noise models trained on biological replicates. For edgeR calls, the thresholds were a false discovery rate-adjusted p below 0.01 and a log2 fold-change of 1. As an exploratory analysis of dynamics, max-normalized trajectories of the 1000 most abundant clonotypes were examined by PCA with hierarchical clustering. The CD4 or CD8 phenotype of responding clones was assigned using the separately sequenced CD4+ and CD8+ repertoires. The raw public data were reprocessed by TCRdb itself: fastp quality trimming at Q25, MiXCR clonotype calling, in-frame beta chains only. Each CDR3 protein gets just one entry, which takes the most common genes and DNA from the rows behind it. The V and J calls follow TCRdb's processing rather than the paper's. Within this sample are roughly 410,000 distinct CDR3 sequences, with 20% to 25% of them counted one time only. The ten biggest clones cover 8.8% of the sample.

Ficoll-Paque density gradient centrifugation was the method used to isolate PBMCs. Sequencing was performed on PBMCs or a T cell subset sorted from them (not recorded which). The TCR originated in an adult woman who had mild COVID-19 (a few samples of this study predate the infection). The sample titles of this study are shuffled in the database, so cell type and time point are left out; the donor was told from shared clones.

The CDR3 corresponds to CSVVNNRVGYTF. The DNA sequence is TGCAGCGTTGTAAACAACAGGGTCGGCTACACCTTC. The rearrangement combines TRBV29-1 with TRBJ1-2; the D gene is possibly TRBD1, with 6 bases matching. V is pared back by 4 bases and J by 8 bases, with 14 bases lying between the germline termini. The germline V gene sets CDR1 to SQVTM and CDR2 to ANQGSEA. The CDR3, cysteine through phenylalanine, is 12 amino acids long. CDR3 DNA is the only sequence kept; it has 36 bases, read in frame from the first base.